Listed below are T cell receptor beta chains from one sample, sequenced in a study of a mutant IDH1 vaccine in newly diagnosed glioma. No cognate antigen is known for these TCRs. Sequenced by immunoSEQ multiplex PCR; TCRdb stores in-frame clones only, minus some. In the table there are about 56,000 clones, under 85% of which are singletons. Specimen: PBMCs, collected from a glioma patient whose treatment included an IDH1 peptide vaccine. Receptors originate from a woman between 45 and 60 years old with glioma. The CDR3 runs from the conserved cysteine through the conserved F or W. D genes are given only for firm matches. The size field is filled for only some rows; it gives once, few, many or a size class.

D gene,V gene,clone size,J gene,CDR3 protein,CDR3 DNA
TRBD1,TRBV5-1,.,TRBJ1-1,CASSQTGSTEAFF,TGCGCCAGCAGCCAGACAGGGAGCACTGAAGCTTTCTTT
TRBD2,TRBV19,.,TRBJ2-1,CASSIMAGGDNEQFF,TGTGCCAGTAGTATAATGGCGGGGGGGGATAATGAGCAGTTCTTC
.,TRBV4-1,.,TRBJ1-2,CASSHQGSGYGYTF,TGCGCCAGCAGCCATCAGGGGTCTGGCTATGGCTACACCTTC
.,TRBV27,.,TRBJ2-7,CASSRGGYEQYF,TGTGCCAGCAGTCGAGGGGGCTACGAGCAGTACTTC
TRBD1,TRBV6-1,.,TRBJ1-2,CASSELGGQGAYGYTF,TGTGCCAGCAGTGAATTGGGGGGACAGGGGGCTTATGGCTACACCTTC
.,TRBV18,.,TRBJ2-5,CASSPPGGVGSETQYF,TGTGCCAGCTCACCACCCGGCGGGGTAGGGTCAGAGACCCAGTACTTC
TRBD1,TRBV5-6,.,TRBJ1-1,CASSLGTGGALPTEAFF,TGTGCCAGCAGCTTAGGGACAGGGGGCGCTCTCCCCACTGAAGCTTTCTTT
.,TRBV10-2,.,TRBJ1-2,CASSESSSNYGYTF,TGCGCCAGCAGTGAGTCAAGCTCTAACTATGGCTACACCTTC
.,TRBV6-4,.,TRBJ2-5,CASSQETQYF,TGTGCCAGCAGTCAAGAGACCCAGTACTTC
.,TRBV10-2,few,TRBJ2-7,CASGPSLGESGEQYF,TGCGCCAGCGGCCCCTCCTTGGGGGAGAGCGGAGAGCAGTACTTC
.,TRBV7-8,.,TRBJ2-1,CASSQRRQEGEQFF,TGTGCCAGCAGCCAAAGGAGACAAGAGGGTGAGCAGTTCTTC
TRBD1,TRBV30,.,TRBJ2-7,CAWSAPGTGVTYEQYF,TGTGCCTGGAGTGCCCCCGGGACAGGGGTCACCTACGAGCAGTACTTC
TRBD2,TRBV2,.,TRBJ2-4,CASSAGGIENIQYF,TGTGCCAGCAGTGCGGGGGGGATCGAAAACATTCAGTACTTC
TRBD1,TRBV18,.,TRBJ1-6,CASSPLGQGGVLHF,TGTGCCAGCTCACCACTCGGACAGGGGGGGGTCCTCCACTTT
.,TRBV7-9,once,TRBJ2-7,CASTQRGAGYEQYF,TGTGCCAGCACCCAACGGGGGGCAGGCTACGAGCAGTACTTC
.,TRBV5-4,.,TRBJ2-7,CASSFAVGVGDEQYF,TGTGCCAGCAGCTTCGCCGTGGGGGTGGGGGACGAGCAGTACTTC
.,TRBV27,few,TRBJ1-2,CASSLSLGVGGYTF,TGTGCCAGCAGTTTATCGTTAGGGGTGGGCGGCTACACCTTC
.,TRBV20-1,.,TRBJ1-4,CSAPTGEKLFF,TGCAGTGCTCCAACAGGTGAAAAACTGTTTTTT
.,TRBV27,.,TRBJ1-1,CASSLRDTMNTEAFF,TGTGCCAGCAGTTTAAGGGACACCATGAACACTGAAGCTTTCTTT
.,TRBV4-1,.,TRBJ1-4,CASRNGRMATNEKLFF,TGCGCCAGCAGGAATGGGCGTATGGCAACTAATGAAAAACTGTTTTTT
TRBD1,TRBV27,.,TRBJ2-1,CASSRDREEFF,TGTGCCAGCAGCCGGGACAGGGAGGAGTTCTTC
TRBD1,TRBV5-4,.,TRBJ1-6,CASSADRSSYNSPLHF,TGTGCCAGCAGCGCGGACAGGAGCTCCTATAATTCACCCCTCCACTTT
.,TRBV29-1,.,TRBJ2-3,CSVDGRQGVSDTQYF,TGCAGCGTAGACGGGAGGCAGGGGGTATCAGATACGCAGTATTTT
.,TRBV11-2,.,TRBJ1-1,CASSLATANTEAFF,TGTGCCAGCAGCCTAGCTACAGCCAACACTGAAGCTTTCTTT
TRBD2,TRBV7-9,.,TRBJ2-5,CASSLYSGGTPQETQYF,TGTGCCAGCAGCTTATATAGCGGGGGGACTCCACAAGAGACCCAGTACTTC